This TCR beta chain is from a study of cytotoxic CD8 clonotypes in ibrutinib-treated CLL. Study-wide background: Among responders, approximately 24 were partial and 2 complete; after median about 72 months, roughly 15 stayed remitted and 12 progressed. Treatment had run for a median around 12 months, range 6 to 36, when response samples were taken.

The CDR3 has 16 amino acids. Germline assignment: CDR1 LGHNA and CDR2 YSLEER. Trimming took 0 bases from V and 6 from J; bases not matched to a gene: 10. This clone was recorded once. Its matching antigen is unknown. Only in-frame clones appear in the TCRdb table, and some are missing; sequencing was by immunoSEQ multiplex PCR. The data show under 200,000 clones, 70% to 85% seen once. TCR beta library input comprised around 2 micrograms of genomic DNA from cryopreserved PBMCs. Notes on the study in general: Public clonotypes proved infrequent, and on treatment they shrank or remained steady.

This TCR was recovered from a human donor with chronic lymphocytic leukemia. The rearrangement uses TRBV4-3 and TRBJ2-7, with 8 bases fitting TRBD2. The specimen was PBMCs, collected after 12 months of ibrutinib treatment. The CDR3 spells CASSQEASGSESEQYF. In nucleotides, the CDR3 is TGCGCCAGCAGCCAAGAGGCGAGCGGGAGCGAGTCCGAGCAGTACTTC.